Below, one T cell receptor beta chain is given with its context. Relative to the germline gene, one junction end is altered; a read error may explain this. The data were obtained in a study of T-cell reconstitution after alpha-beta-depleted transplantation in children. Library preparation (for TCRbeta) was performed with unique molecular identifiers. TCRdb independently ran MiXCR on the PCR reads; one entry per CDR3 protein. Of about 370,000 distinct CDR3 sequences listed, about a fifth were seen once; the top ten hold 3.5% to 4%. The CDR3 spans 13 residues. The germline V gene has CDR1 SGHKS and CDR2 YYEKEE (reference sequence).

The receptor was isolated from a human donor who donated a stem cell graft to a child with acute myeloid leukemia. The starting material was PBMCs from the stem cell graft donor, obtained from the stem cell graft. V is TRBV5-5 and J is TRBJ2-1; D is unclear. The CDR3 sequence: CASTYLQYNEEFF. The CDR3 DNA reads TGTGCCAGCACCTACCTACAGTACAATGAGGAGTTCTTC.